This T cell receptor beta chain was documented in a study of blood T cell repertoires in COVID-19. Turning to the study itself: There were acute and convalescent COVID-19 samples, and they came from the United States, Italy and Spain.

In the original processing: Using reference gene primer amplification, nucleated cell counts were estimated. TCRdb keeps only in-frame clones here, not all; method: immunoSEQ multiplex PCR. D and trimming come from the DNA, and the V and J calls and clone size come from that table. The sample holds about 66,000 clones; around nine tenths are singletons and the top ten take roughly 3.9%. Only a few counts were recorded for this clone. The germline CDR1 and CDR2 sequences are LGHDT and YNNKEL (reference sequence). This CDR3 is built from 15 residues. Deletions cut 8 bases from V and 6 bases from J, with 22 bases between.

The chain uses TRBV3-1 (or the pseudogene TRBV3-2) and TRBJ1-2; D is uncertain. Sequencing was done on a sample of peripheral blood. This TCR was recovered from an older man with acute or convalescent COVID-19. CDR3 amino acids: CASACRFGGSDGYTF. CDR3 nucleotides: TGTGCCAGCGCTTGCCGATTCGGAGGGTCGGATGGCTACACCTTC.